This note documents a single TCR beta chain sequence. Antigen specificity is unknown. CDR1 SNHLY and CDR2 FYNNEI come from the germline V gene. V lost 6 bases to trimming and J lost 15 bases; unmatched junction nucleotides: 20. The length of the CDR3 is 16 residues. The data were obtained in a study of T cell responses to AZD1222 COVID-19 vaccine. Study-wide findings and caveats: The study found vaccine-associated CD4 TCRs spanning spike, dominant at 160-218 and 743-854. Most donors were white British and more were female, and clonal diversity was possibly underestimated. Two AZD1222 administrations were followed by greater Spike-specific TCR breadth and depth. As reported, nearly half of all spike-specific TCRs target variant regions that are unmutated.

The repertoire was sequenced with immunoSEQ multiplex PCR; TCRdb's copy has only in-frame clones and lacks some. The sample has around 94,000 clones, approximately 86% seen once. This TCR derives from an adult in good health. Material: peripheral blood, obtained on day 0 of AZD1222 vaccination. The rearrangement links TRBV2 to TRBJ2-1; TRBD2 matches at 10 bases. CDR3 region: CASRTGTSERQTGRFF. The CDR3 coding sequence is TGTGCCAGCAGGACAGGGACTAGCGAGCGCCAAACCGGAAGGTTCTTC.